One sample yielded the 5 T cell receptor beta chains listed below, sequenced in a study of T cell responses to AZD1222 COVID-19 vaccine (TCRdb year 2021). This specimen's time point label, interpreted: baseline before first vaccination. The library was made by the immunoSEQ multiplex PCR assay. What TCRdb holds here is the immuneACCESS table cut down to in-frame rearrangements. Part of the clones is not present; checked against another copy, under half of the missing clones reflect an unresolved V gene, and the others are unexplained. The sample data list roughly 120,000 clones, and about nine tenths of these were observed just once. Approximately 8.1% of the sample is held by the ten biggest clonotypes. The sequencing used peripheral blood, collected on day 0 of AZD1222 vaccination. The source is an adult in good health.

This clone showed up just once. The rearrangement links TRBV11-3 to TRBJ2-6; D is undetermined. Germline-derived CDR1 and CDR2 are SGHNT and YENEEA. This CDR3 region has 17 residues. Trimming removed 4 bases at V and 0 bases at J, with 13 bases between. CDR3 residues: CASSYATTRSGANVLTF. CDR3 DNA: TGTGCCAGCAGCTACGCGACAACCCGCTCTGGGGCCAACGTCCTGACTTTC.

CDR3 residues: CASSLGRGPYGYTF. CDR3 sequence (DNA): TGTGCCAGCAGCCTCGGGAGGGGGCCCTATGGCTACACCTTC. The V call is TRBV9, the J call TRBJ1-2; 7 bases are shared with TRBD1. Germline lookup yields CDR1 SGDLS and CDR2 YYNGEE. The CDR3 has 14 residues. Trimming took 4 bases from V and 4 from J; bases not matched to a gene: 7.

CDR3 loop: CASSTTGENTIYF. In DNA, the CDR3 is TGTGCCAGCAGTACGACAGGGGAAAACACCATATATTTT. V is TRBV12-3 or TRBV12-4 and J is TRBJ1-3; 8 bases match TRBD1. The CDR3 loop spans 13 amino acids. V gave up 5 bases and J gave up 6 bases; unmatched junction bases: 3.

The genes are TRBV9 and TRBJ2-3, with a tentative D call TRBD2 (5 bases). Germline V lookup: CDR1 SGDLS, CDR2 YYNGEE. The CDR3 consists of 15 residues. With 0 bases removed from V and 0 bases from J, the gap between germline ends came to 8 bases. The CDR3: CASSVVWTSTDTQYF. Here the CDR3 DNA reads TGTGCCAGCAGCGTAGTTTGGACTAGCACAGATACGCAGTATTTT.

CDR3 DNA sequence: TGCGCCAGCAGCTTGGCCCCCGGACAAGAGACCCAGTACTTC. Amino acids: CASSLAPGQETQYF. The chain carries TRBV5-1 and TRBJ2-5, with D hard to call. The CDR3 length is 14 residues. The germline V gene encodes CDR1 SGHRS and CDR2 YFSETQ. The V and J ends lost 0 bases and 2 bases respectively, with 8 bases between them.